Described below is a single T cell receptor beta chain sequence and its context. This entry belongs to a study of blood T cell repertoires in COVID-19. The wider study: Donors in the United States, Italy and Spain gave samples during acute or convalescent COVID-19.

The CDR3 spans 18 residues. In germline, CDR1 is SGDLS, CDR2 YYNGEE. The V and J ends lost 3 bases and 3 bases, in that order; junction bases with no gene match: 11. Original data processing: Reference gene primer amplification yielded estimated nucleated cell counts. Clones were read by immunoSEQ multiplex PCR, and TCRdb kept only the in-frame ones, dropping some. From that table come the V and J calls and clone size; the DNA was used to work out D and trimming. The table has more than 60,000 clones, 80% seen once. The source material was peripheral blood. The V call is TRBV9, the J call TRBJ2-2; 10 bases fit TRBD1. This sequence originates from a man between 60 and 75 years old with active or convalescent COVID-19. CDR3 loop: CASSDDRGQALDTGELFF. The CDR3 DNA reads as TGTGCCAGCAGCGACGACAGGGGGCAGGCTTTGGACACCGGGGAGCTGTTTTTT. The whole variable domain, filled in from reference TRBV9 and TRBJ2-2, reads DSGVTQTPKHLITATGQRVTLRCSPRSGDLSVYWYQQSLDQGLQFLIQYYNGEERAKGNILERFSAQQFPDLHSELNLSSLELGDSALYFCASSDDRGQALDTGELFFGEGSRLTVL.